Shown below are 29 T cell receptor beta chains from a single sample sequenced in a study of blood T cell repertoires in COVID-19. Repertoires were generated with immunoSEQ multiplex PCR, while TCRdb's copy carries only in-frame clones and drops some. The table lists 200,000 or so clones, around 90% of them singletons. Input material: PBMCs or T cells enriched from blood (not recorded which). Receptors were obtained from a woman in her twenties or thirties who had been exposed to COVID-19.

J is TRBJ1-4 and V is TRBV5-1, with D possibly matching TRBD1 (6 bases). The CDR3 length is 15 residues. Per germline, CDR1 SGHRS and CDR2 YFSETQ. V was shortened by 4 bases and J by 0 bases, with 10 bases between the two germline ends. The CDR3 sequence: CASSRDKTTNEKLFF. As DNA, the CDR3 is TGCGCCAGCAGCCGGGACAAAACAACTAATGAAAAACTGTTTTTT.

This chain joins TRBV5-1 and TRBJ1-1; 7 positions agree with TRBD1. The CDR3 is made up of 16 amino acids. Germline CDR1 reads SGHRS; CDR2 reads YFSETQ. Germline trimming cut 0 bases from V and 0 bases from J; bases unmatched to any gene: 5. CDR3 protein: CASSLVGTALNTEAFF. The CDR3 coding sequence is TGCGCCAGCAGCTTGGTAGGGACAGCCTTGAACACTGAAGCTTTCTTT.

The rearrangement uses TRBV5-8 and TRBJ1-2; D is possibly TRBD1 (6 bases). CDR1 and CDR2 from the germline V gene are SGHTS and YDEGEE. The CDR3 is 14 amino acids. V was pared by 4 bases and J by 4 bases, with 14 bases between. For the CDR3, the DNA is TGTGCCAGCAGCAAAAAGGGACAAACCTATGGCTACACCTTC. Translated, it gives CASSKKGQTYGYTF.

Of note for this clone: Mismatch with germline at one junction end may stem from a read error. The V gene is TRBV7-7, the J gene TRBJ2-1, with 8 nucleotides matching TRBD2. Germline V CDR1 and CDR2: SSHAT, FNYEAQ (reference sequence). The CDR3 is 15 amino acids. The CDR3 is CASSLLAGGYNEQFF. CDR3 DNA sequence: TGTGCTAGCAGCTTACTGGCGGGAGGTTACAATGAGCAGTTCTTC.

The genes are TRBV19 and TRBJ1-2, with D possibly matching TRBD1 (5 bases). The germline gives CDR1 LNHDA, CDR2 SQIVND (reference sequence). The CDR3 runs to 14 residues. V was pared by 7 bases and J by 0 bases, with 12 bases between. The CDR3: CASIGTDPNYGYTF. CDR3 nucleotides: TGTGCCAGTATCGGGACTGACCCTAACTATGGCTACACCTTC.

The chain is built from TRBV12-3 or TRBV12-4 and TRBJ2-5, with D possibly matching TRBD2 (5 bases). V gave up 6 bases and J gave up 5 bases, with 10 bases separating them. The length of the CDR3 is 12 residues. Here the CDR3 reads CASSPRRETQYF. In DNA form, the CDR3 reads TGTGCCAGCAGCCCACGGAGGGAGACCCAGTACTTC.

The chain has TRBV19 and TRBJ2-1; D not resolved. V was cut by 8 bases and J by 5 bases, with 19 bases left in between. The CDR3 spans 15 residues. Germline CDR1 and CDR2: LNHDA and SQIVND (reference sequence). CDR3 in amino acids: CASEVSLGANNEQFF. The CDR3 DNA is TGTGCCAGTGAGGTTAGTCTAGGAGCGAACAATGAGCAGTTCTTC.

This rearrangement joins TRBV19 to TRBJ1-2; 9 bases agree with TRBD1. Trimming at V came to 9 bases and at J to 3 bases, leaving 5 bases not matched to a gene. CDR1 and CDR2 (germline): LNHDA, SQIVND (reference sequence). This CDR3 comprises 13 residues. CDR3 region: CASSTGGDYGYTF. The CDR3 DNA sequence: TGTGCCAGCTCGACAGGGGGAGACTATGGCTACACCTTC.

This clone was detected once. The rearrangement uses TRBV18 and TRBJ1-5; no clear D gene. The length of the CDR3 is 14 residues. Germline CDR1 and CDR2: KGHSH and LQKENI. V lost 2 bases and J lost 4, with 9 bases in between. The CDR3 sequence is CASSPVLTNQPQHF. The CDR3 DNA reads as TGTGCCAGCTCACCAGTCCTCACAAATCAGCCCCAGCATTTT.

CDR3 loop: CASSLRAGRGTDTQYF. In nucleotides, the CDR3 is TGTGCCAGCAGCTTACGGGCGGGGAGGGGCACAGATACGCAGTATTTT. The rearrangement uses TRBV13 and TRBJ2-3, with 7 bases lining up with TRBD2. The CDR3 runs 16 residues. V gave up 2 bases and J gave up 1 base; unmatched junction bases: 6. Germline CDR1 reads PRHDT; CDR2 reads FYEKMQ (reference sequence).

J is TRBJ2-3 and V is TRBV19; 13 bases agree with TRBD2. CDR1 and CDR2 from the germline V gene are LNHDA and SQIVND (reference sequence). J gave up 2 bases and V 5 bases, and 13 bases lay outside the gene matches. The CDR3 length is 19 residues. CDR3 region: CASSPLYGTSGTYTDTQYF. The DNA of the CDR3 is TGTGCCAGTAGTCCCCTTTATGGGACTAGCGGGACCTACACAGATACGCAGTATTTT.

The chain is built from TRBV6-6 and TRBJ2-7; tentative D call: TRBD2 (5 bases). Trimming took 2 bases from V and 7 from J, leaving 12 bases between them. The CDR3 is 13 residues long. Germline CDR1 is MNHNY and CDR2 is SVGAGI (reference sequence). This chain's CDR3 is CASSYVEGNEQYF. CDR3 nucleotides: TGTGCCAGCAGTTACGTCGAGGGAAATGAGCAGTACTTC.

The CDR3, as DNA: TGTGCTAGTGCGCTGGAGAGCTATAATTCACCCCTCCACTTT. Translating it yields CASALESYNSPLHF. The chain links TRBV12-5 to TRBJ1-6; D is unclear. The CDR3 is made up of 14 amino acids. Trimming stripped 7 bases from V and 3 bases from J, with 10 bases between. Germline lookup yields CDR1 LGHNT and CDR2 FRNRAP. The full variable domain, rest sourced from reference TRBV12-5 and TRBJ1-6, is DARVTQTPRHKVTEMGQEVTMRCQPILGHNTVFWYRQTMMQGLELLAYFRNRAPLDDSGMPKDRFSAEMPDATLATLKIQPSEPRDSAVYFCASALESYNSPLHFGNGTRLTVT.

The rearrangement joins TRBV28 to TRBJ1-2, with TRBD1 matching 7 bases. The CDR3 is 14 amino acids. With 6 bases clipped from V and 4 bases from J, the junction kept 8 bases outside the gene matches. Germline CDR1 MDHEN, CDR2 SYDVKM. The CDR3 DNA sequence: TGTGCCAGCAGAACAGGGGCTACCTCCTATGGCTACACCTTC. Its translation: CASRTGATSYGYTF.

The gene calls are TRBV13 and TRBJ2-3; 15 bases line up with TRBD2. Germline CDR1 PRHDT, CDR2 FYEKMQ (reference sequence). V lost 5 bases and J lost 8; bases outside the gene matches: 8. The CDR3 has 16 residues. The CDR3 coding sequence is TGTGCCAGCAGCATACCGGGACTAGCGGGAGGAGCTACGCAGTATTTT. It encodes CASSIPGLAGGATQYF. The full variable domain, completed using reference TRBV13 and TRBJ2-3, is AAGVIQSPRHLIKEKRETATLKCYPIPRHDTVYWYQQGPGQDPQFLISFYEKMQSDKGSIPDRFSAQQFSDYHSELNMSSLELGDSALYFCASSIPGLAGGATQYFGPGTRLTVL.

V and J are TRBV2 and TRBJ2-5; TRBD1 aligns across 9 bases. Germline lookup yields CDR1 SNHLY and CDR2 FYNNEI. V shed 1 base and J 4 bases; nucleotides not matched to a gene: 7. CDR3 length equals 16 residues. CDR3 sequence (DNA): TGTGCCAGCAGTGAAGGGGGGATGACAGGGGGAGAGACCCAGTACTTC. Translation gives CASSEGGMTGGETQYF.

The chain carries TRBV3-1 (or the pseudogene TRBV3-2) and TRBJ2-5; D is perhaps TRBD1 (5 bases). This CDR3 is 16 amino acids long. The germline V and J ends were trimmed by 3 bases and 7 bases, with 21 bases remaining between them. Germline V gene lookup returns CDR1 LGHDT and CDR2 YNNKEL (reference sequence). DNA for the CDR3: TGTGCCAGCAGCCAGAGACAAGCAGTCAATGGGGCGACCCAGTACTTC. Protein: CASSQRQAVNGATQYF.

The chain recombines TRBV15 with TRBJ1-2; possible D gene TRBD1, 6 bases. The CDR3 loop spans 14 amino acids. Germline V gene lookup returns CDR1 LNHNV and CDR2 YYDKDF (reference sequence). The V end was cut by 1 base, the J end by 4 bases, with 10 bases between. The CDR3 nucleotides read TGTGCCACCAGCAGAGCCTCAGGGGCCTATGGCTACACCTTC. It yields the protein CATSRASGAYGYTF.

V gene TRBV13 combines with J gene TRBJ2-3; 7 bases fit TRBD1. Germline V gene lookup returns CDR1 PRHDT and CDR2 FYEKMQ (reference sequence). The V segment lost 5 bases and the J segment 3 bases; nucleotides outside the gene matches: 5. This CDR3 has 14 amino acids. The CDR3 DNA is TGTGCCAGCAGCCGAACAGGGGAAACAGATACGCAGTATTTT. Translated, it gives CASSRTGETDTQYF.

This chain links TRBV2 with TRBJ1-2; D remains unclear. With 8 bases removed from V and 5 bases from J, the gap between germline ends came to 9 bases. The length of the CDR3 is 11 residues. The germline CDR1 and CDR2 sequences are SNHLY and FYNNEI. CDR3 in amino acids: CASWASYGYTF. The CDR3 bases are TGTGCCAGCTGGGCCTCTTATGGCTACACCTTC.

This sequence joins TRBV7-3 and TRBJ2-1, with TRBD2 matching over 8 bases. The length of the CDR3 is 15 residues. V dropped 5 bases and J dropped 4; count of bases not matched to a gene: 7. CDR1 and CDR2 from the germline V gene are SGHTA and FQGTGA. This CDR3 is CASSPWTSRYNEQFF. Here the CDR3 DNA reads TGTGCCAGCAGCCCCTGGACTAGCCGTTACAATGAGCAGTTCTTC.

The CDR3, as DNA: TGTGCCAGCAGTACCTCCGGGGGCAATCAGCCCCAGCATTTT. Amino acid sequence: CASSTSGGNQPQHF. The chain is built from TRBV7-2 and TRBJ1-5; D is unclear. Germline values: CDR1 SGHTA, CDR2 FQGNSA. With 6 bases removed from V and 2 bases from J, the gap between germline ends came to 11 bases. This CDR3 has 14 amino acids.

The genes are TRBV5-1 and TRBJ1-1; the D is unclear. Germline loops: CDR1 SGHRS, CDR2 YFSETQ. V lost 0 bases, J lost 4 bases, and 10 bases lay in between. This CDR3 region has 14 residues. CDR3 DNA sequence: TGCGCCAGCAGCTTGGAGGGAGGGATCACTGAAGCTTTCTTT. As protein: CASSLEGGITEAFF. The variable domain in full, completed from reference TRBV5-1 and TRBJ1-1, reads KAGVTQTPRYLIKTRGQQVTLSCSPISGHRSVSWYQQTPGQGLQFLFEYFSETQRNKGNFPGRFSGRQFSNSRSEMNVSTLELGDSALYLCASSLEGGITEAFFGQGTRLTVV.

This chain links TRBV28 with TRBJ2-7; possible D gene TRBD1, 5 bases. Trimming took off 6 bases at V and 7 bases at J, with 13 bases between the two ends. Germline CDR1 and CDR2: MDHEN and SYDVKM. The CDR3 has 12 amino acids. This CDR3 reads CASRRQSLEQYF. The DNA of the CDR3 is TGTGCCAGCAGACGACAGAGTTTAGAGCAGTACTTC.

In its sample, this clone was seen once. The chain links TRBV4-1 to TRBJ2-5; a weak D match, TRBD1 (5 bases). The CDR3 sequence is 13 residues long. Trimming removed 1 base from V and 4 bases from J, with 7 bases in between. Germline values: CDR1 MGHRA, CDR2 YSYEKL. CDR3 nucleotides: TGCGCCAGCAGCCAAGGCAGGGCAGAGACCCAGTACTTC. This codes for CASSQGRAETQYF.

The chain couples TRBV4-2 to TRBJ2-5; 13 nucleotides align to TRBD2. With 0 bases clipped from V and 4 bases from J, the junction kept 8 bases outside the gene matches. Looked up from germline, CDR1 is LGHNA and CDR2 is YNFKEQ. The CDR3 is made up of 18 amino acids. The CDR3 spells CASSQDLGLAGEGETQYF. CDR3 nucleotide sequence: TGTGCCAGCAGCCAAGATCTCGGACTAGCGGGAGAGGGAGAGACCCAGTACTTC.

The chain recombines TRBV4-2 with TRBJ2-5; TRBD1 aligns across 8 bases. Germline V gene sequence: CDR1 LGHNA, CDR2 YNFKEQ. The length of the CDR3 is 13 residues. The V segment lost 4 bases and the J segment 5 bases; nucleotides outside the gene matches: 3. The CDR3 DNA follows: TGTGCCAGCAGCCCGGACAGGGTGGAGACCCAGTACTTC. It codes for CASSPDRVETQYF.

Points on this clone: Other DNA sequences in this sample translate to the same CDR3. The chain employs TRBV5-1 and TRBJ2-7, with TRBD2 as a possible D gene (6 bases). CDR1 is SGHRS and CDR2 is YFSETQ in the germline V gene. The V and J ends lost 0 bases and 1 base respectively, with 8 bases between them. There are 14 residues in the CDR3. CDR3 protein: CASSLVGGSYEQYF. The CDR3 DNA reads TGCGCCAGCAGCTTGGTGGGAGGTTCCTACGAGCAGTACTTC.

J is TRBJ1-6 and V is TRBV6-5, with a tentative D call TRBD1 (6 bases). The CDR3 length is 14 residues. Germline CDR1 and CDR2: MNHEY and SVGAGI. Trimming took 2 bases from V and 7 from J, leaving 9 bases between them. CDR3 residues: CASSYPGVNSPLHF. In DNA, the CDR3 is TGTGCCAGCAGTTACCCAGGGGTAAATTCACCCCTCCACTTT.